A selection of T cell receptor beta chains follows, all from one sample in a study of cytomegalovirus exposure and HLA in healthy donors. Only in-frame clones appear in the TCRdb table, and some are missing; sequencing was by immunoSEQ multiplex PCR. The top ten hold 1.6% of the sample, which has 150,000 to 200,000 clones, 79% seen once. The sequencing input was PBMCs. The source is a woman aged 45-65 years in good health and CMV-seronegative. The CDR3 runs from the conserved cysteine through the conserved F or W. The D gene is left open where the match is weak. A row's size may be missing; if present it is once, few, many or a size class.

clone_size | j_call | d_call | v_call | cdr3_aa | cdr3_nt
- | TRBJ2-1 | TRBD2 | TRBV28 | CASLSGIWYNEQFF | TGTGCCAGCCTTAGCGGGATCTGGTACAATGAGCAGTTCTTC
- | TRBJ2-7 | - | TRBV6-1 | CASCQIGDPAEQYF | TGTGCCAGCTGTCAAATCGGGGATCCTGCCGAGCAGTACTTC
once | TRBJ1-1 | TRBD1 | TRBV7-3 | CASSRNRGPGTEAFF | TGTGCCAGCAGCCGAAACAGGGGCCCCGGCACTGAAGCTTTCTTT
once | TRBJ1-1 | - | TRBV20-1 | CSARSRTEAFF | TGCAGTGCTAGGTCCCGGACTGAAGCTTTCTTT
- | TRBJ2-7 | - | TRBV28 | CASSLFLSAGEQYF | TGTGCCAGCAGTTTGTTTCTGTCGGCCGGGGAGCAGTACTTC
- | TRBJ2-1 | TRBD2 | TRBV5-1 | CASSQGLAGGPDNEQFF | TGCGCCAGCAGCCAGGGACTAGCGGGGGGGCCGGATAATGAGCAGTTCTTC
- | TRBJ2-7 | - | TRBV6-5 | CASSRQPYYEQYF | TGTGCCAGCAGTAGACAGCCCTACTACGAGCAGTACTTC
once | TRBJ2-7 | TRBD2 | TRBV28 | CASSLGTSGWEQYF | TGTGCCAGCAGCCTTGGGACTAGCGGCTGGGAGCAGTACTTC
- | TRBJ2-3 | - | TRBV11-2 | CASSFTGSFNTQYF | TGTGCCAGCAGCTTCACGGGATCATTCAATACGCAGTATTTT
- | TRBJ2-7 | TRBD2 | TRBV6-6 | CASSYPLAGRSYEQYF | TGTGCCAGCAGTTACCCCCTAGCGGGACGCTCCTACGAGCAGTACTTC
- | TRBJ2-7 | TRBD2 | TRBV27 | CASSLSGLAGGRVPNEQYF | TGTGCCAGCAGTTTATCGGGATTAGCGGGAGGACGGGTACCCAACGAGCAGTACTTC
- | TRBJ1-1 | - | TRBV6-1 | CASRPGRGITEAFF | TGTGCCAGCAGGCCCGGAAGGGGGATCACTGAAGCTTTCTTT
- | TRBJ1-2 | TRBD1 | TRBV28 | CASSLTRQGYGYTF | TGTGCCAGCAGTTTAACCCGACAGGGGTATGGCTACACCTTC
- | TRBJ2-2 | - | TRBV2 | CASNLAGTGELFF | TGTGCCAGCAATCTCGCGGGGACCGGGGAGCTGTTTTTT
- | TRBJ1-5 | - | TRBV7-8 | CASSLATYRAYQPQHF | TGTGCCAGCAGCTTAGCCACATACAGGGCCTATCAGCCCCAGCATTTT
- | TRBJ1-2 | - | TRBV7-8 | CASSPQGVGIYGYTF | TGTGCCAGCAGCCCACAGGGTGTGGGGATCTATGGCTACACCTTC
once | TRBJ2-7 | - | TRBV29-1 | CSVGALGAGYEQYF | TGCAGCGTGGGGGCCTTGGGGGCGGGCTACGAGCAGTACTTC
few | TRBJ2-6 | - | TRBV9 | CASSVEGADSGANVLTF | TGTGCCAGCAGTGTCGAAGGGGCGGACTCTGGGGCCAACGTCCTGACTTTC
- | TRBJ2-1 | - | TRBV19 | CASSITGRTPYNEQFF | TGTGCCAGTAGTATAACAGGGCGCACGCCTTACAATGAGCAGTTCTTC
- | TRBJ1-6 | - | TRBV18 | CASSHEDINSPLHF | TGTGCCAGCTCACATGAGGACATAAATTCACCCCTCCACTTT
once | TRBJ1-2 | - | TRBV5-1 | CASSLAGRVGLRLYGHTF | TGCGCCAGCAGCTTGGCCGGTAGAGTCGGACTCCGACTCTATGGCCACACCTTC
- | TRBJ2-5 | - | TRBV28 | CASSLMMAQETQYF | TGTGCCAGCAGCCTCATGATGGCCCAAGAGACCCAGTACTTC
- | TRBJ2-7 | - | TRBV6-1 | CANARGSSYEQYF | TGTGCCAACGCGAGAGGGAGCTCCTACGAGCAGTACTTC
- | TRBJ2-5 | TRBD2 | TRBV9 | CASSGASGMGETQYF | TGTGCCAGCAGCGGGGCTAGCGGGATGGGGGAGACCCAGTACTTC
- | TRBJ1-2 | - | TRBV7-9 | CASSQVTGYYGYTF | TGTGCCAGCAGCCAGGTTACAGGTTACTATGGCTACACCTTC
- | TRBJ1-1 | TRBD1 | TRBV7-9 | CSSSLDGQGAIWNTEAFF | TGTTCCAGCAGCTTAGATGGACAGGGGGCGATTTGGAACACTGAAGCTTTCTTT
- | TRBJ1-5 | - | TRBV1 | CTSSQDRVQPQHF | TGCACCAGCAGCCAAGATCGGGTACAGCCCCAGCATTTT
- | TRBJ2-3 | TRBD2 | TRBV5-8 | CASSALAGGPTDTQYF | TGTGCCAGCAGCGCACTAGCGGGGGGACCCACAGATACGCAGTATTTT
- | TRBJ1-2 | - | TRBV7-9 | CASSAGVVGYTF | TGTGCCAGCAGCGCCGGGGTAGTTGGCTACACCTTC
- | TRBJ1-2 | - | TRBV28 | CASQGFYGYTF | TGTGCCAGTCAGGGATTCTATGGCTACACCTTC
- | TRBJ2-2 | - | TRBV7-9 | CASSLRQDTGELFF | TGTGCCAGCAGCTTAAGGCAGGACACCGGGGAGCTGTTTTTT
- | TRBJ2-7 | TRBD1 | TRBV5-1 | CASSLGQGDYEQYF | TGCGCCAGCAGCTTGGGACAGGGGGATTACGAGCAGTACTTC
- | TRBJ1-2 | - | TRBV6-1 | CASREGQVYGYTF | TGTGCCAGCAGGGAGGGGCAGGTCTATGGCTACACCTTC
once | TRBJ2-1 | TRBD2 | TRBV7-8 | CASSSPSGSSYNEQFF | TGTGCCAGCAGCTCCCCTAGCGGGAGCTCCTACAATGAGCAGTTCTTC
- | TRBJ2-3 | - | TRBV14 | CASSQGAGHLTDTQYF | TGTGCCAGCAGCCAAGGAGCGGGACATCTCACAGATACGCAGTATTTT
- | TRBJ1-4 | TRBD1 | TRBV5-1 | CASSPLAGTRQGAEKLFF | TGCGCCAGCAGCCCTCTCGCCGGTACGAGACAGGGGGCTGAAAAACTGTTTTTT
many | TRBJ1-1 | - | TRBV27 | CASSSGGKGTEAFF | TGTGCCAGCAGTTCCGGGGGGAAGGGTACTGAAGCTTTCTTT
- | TRBJ1-2 | - | TRBV11-2 | CASSPDRYNYGYTF | TGTGCCAGCAGCCCGGACAGATACAACTATGGCTACACCTTC
- | TRBJ2-1 | TRBD2 | TRBV5-4 | CASSSPLRSGRFDEQFF | TGTGCCAGCAGCTCCCCCCTCCGGAGCGGGAGATTCGATGAGCAGTTCTTC
- | TRBJ2-3 | TRBD1 | TRBV18 | CASSPLPGQGASDTQYF | TGTGCCAGCTCACCACTCCCCGGACAGGGGGCATCAGATACGCAGTATTTT
once | TRBJ2-1 | TRBD2 | TRBV7-3 | CASSFRTLAGGPEEQFF | TGTGCCAGCAGCTTTCGGACCTTAGCGGGGGGGCCCGAGGAGCAGTTCTTC
- | TRBJ1-5 | - | TRBV7-2 | CASSSDIYNQPQHF | TGTGCCAGCAGCTCGGACATTTACAATCAGCCCCAGCATTTT
- | TRBJ2-1 | - | TRBV19 | CASSLQGKAYNEQFF | TGTGCCAGTAGTTTACAGGGAAAGGCCTACAATGAGCAGTTCTTC
- | TRBJ1-2 | TRBD1 | TRBV18 | CASSPDEGALGYTF | TGTGCCAGCTCACCCGACGAGGGGGCGCTTGGCTACACCTTC
- | TRBJ1-2 | - | TRBV28 | CASSFSGAYGYTF | TGTGCCAGCAGTTTTTCAGGGGCTTATGGCTACACCTTC
- | TRBJ1-1 | TRBD1 | TRBV5-1 | CASSRESTGRRVRAFF | TGCGCCAGCAGCCGGGAGTCGACAGGGAGGAGAGTACGGGCTTTCTTT
once | TRBJ2-1 | TRBD1 | TRBV11-1 | CASTSNRGLREQFF | TGTGCCAGCACCTCCAACAGGGGTCTACGTGAGCAGTTCTTC
- | TRBJ2-2 | - | TRBV7-2 | CASSQRGSGELFF | TGTGCCAGCAGCCAAAGGGGATCCGGGGAGCTGTTTTTT
- | TRBJ1-1 | - | TRBV28 | CASRRTDSEAFF | TGTGCCAGCAGAAGGACGGACTCTGAAGCTTTCTTT
- | TRBJ1-6 | - | TRBV7-2 | CASSLAYRVNNSPLHF | TGTGCCAGCAGCTTAGCGTACAGGGTAAATAATTCACCCCTCCACTTT
- | TRBJ1-5 | TRBD1 | TRBV9 | CASSFGTGDNQPQHF | TGTGCCAGCAGCTTCGGGACAGGGGACAATCAGCCCCAGCATTTT
- | TRBJ2-7 | - | TRBV7-3 | CASSLKAGSSYEQYF | TGTGCCAGCAGCTTAAAGGCGGGGAGCTCCTACGAGCAGTACTTC